This TCR beta chain was documented in a study of blood T cell repertoires in COVID-19. Study at large: The United States, Italy and Spain provided the acute and convalescent COVID-19 samples. The analysed material was cDNA or gDNA that came from T cells, B-cell-depleted T cells, or PBMCs.

The germline CDR1 and CDR2 sequences are SGHNT and YYREEE (reference sequence). Trimming at V came to 2 bases and at J to 2 bases, leaving 7 bases not matched to a gene. The CDR3 is made up of 15 amino acids. As originally analysed: For nucleated cells, counts were estimated from reference gene primer amplification. Assay used: immunoSEQ multiplex PCR; TCRdb lists only in-frame clones, some missing. V and J calls plus clone size are reproduced from that table; the DNA served to infer D and trimming. Among 200,000 to 300,000 clones listed, roughly 80% were seen once. This clonotype originated in a woman in her sixties or seventies with active or convalescent COVID-19. Sequenced material: peripheral blood. J is TRBJ2-7 and V is TRBV5-4; 7 nucleotides align to TRBD1. The CDR3 DNA reads as TGTGCCAGCAGCTTCAGGACAGGTCTAACCTACGAGCAGTACTTC. It specifies CASSFRTGLTYEQYF.